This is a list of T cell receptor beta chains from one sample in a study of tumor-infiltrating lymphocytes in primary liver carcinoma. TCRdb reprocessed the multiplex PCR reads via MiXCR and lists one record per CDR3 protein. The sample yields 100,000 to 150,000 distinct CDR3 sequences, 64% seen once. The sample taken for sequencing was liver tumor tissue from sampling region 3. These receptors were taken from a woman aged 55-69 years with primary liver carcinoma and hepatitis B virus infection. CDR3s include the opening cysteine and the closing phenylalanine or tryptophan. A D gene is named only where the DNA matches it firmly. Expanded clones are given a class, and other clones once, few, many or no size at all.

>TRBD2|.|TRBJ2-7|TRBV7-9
CAGSLVGGASVYEQYF
TGTGCCGGCAGCTTAGTCGGGGGGGCTAGTGTCTACGAGCAATACTTC
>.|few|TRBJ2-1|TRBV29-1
CSVGSRSYNEQFF
TGCAGCGTTGGAAGTCGCTCCTACAATGAGCAGTTCTTC
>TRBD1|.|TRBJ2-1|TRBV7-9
CASSLEGQYNEQLF
TGTGCCAGCAGCTTAGAGGGACAGTATAATGAGCAGTTATTC
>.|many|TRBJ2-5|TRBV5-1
CASSGGGHEETQYF
TGCGCCAGCAGCGGGGGGGGACACGAAGAGACCCAGTACTTC
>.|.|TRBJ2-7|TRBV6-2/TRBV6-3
CASKRLQEGYEQYF
TGTGCCAGCAAAAGACTACAGGAGGGCTACGAGCAGTACTTC
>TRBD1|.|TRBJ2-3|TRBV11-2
CAGGHEVGTETQYF
TGTGCCGGCGGCCATGAAGTGGGGACAGAGACGCAGTATTTT
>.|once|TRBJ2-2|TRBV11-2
CASSLMWNTGELFF
TGTGCTAGCAGCCTTATGTGGAACACCGGGGAGCTGTTTTTT
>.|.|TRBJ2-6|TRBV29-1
CSVSWGMGYGANVLTF
TGCAGCGTCAGCTGGGGGATGGGGTATGGGGCCAACGTCCTGACTTTT
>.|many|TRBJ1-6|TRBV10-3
CAIRGQVDSPLHF
TGTGCCATCCGTGGGCAGGTGGATTCACCCCTCCACTTT
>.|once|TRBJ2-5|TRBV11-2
CASSLRGGAPRETQYF
TGTGCCAGCAGCTTGAGAGGGGGGGCTCCACGAGAGACCCAGTACTTC
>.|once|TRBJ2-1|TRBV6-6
CACSRTYNEQFF
TGTGCCTGCAGTCGGACCTACAACGAGCAGTTCTTC
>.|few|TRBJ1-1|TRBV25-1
CASSELGRSRAFF
TGTGCCAGCAGTGAATTGGGCCGATCTAGGGCTTTCTTT
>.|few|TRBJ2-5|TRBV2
CASRFPFGRKETQYF
TGTGCCAGCAGATTCCCTTTCGGACGGAAAGAGACCCAGTACTTC
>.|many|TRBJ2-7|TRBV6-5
CASRPTPGRESYEQYF
TGTGCCAGCAGACCGACCCCGGGACGGGAGTCGTACGAGCAGTACTTC
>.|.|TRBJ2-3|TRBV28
CASSLPQWKRTDTQYF
TGTGCCAGCAGTTTACCCCAGTGGAAGAGGACAGATACGCAGTATTTT
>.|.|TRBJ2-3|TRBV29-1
CSFLPSGTDTQYF
TGCAGCTTCTTGCCTAGCGGCACAGATACGCAGTATTTT
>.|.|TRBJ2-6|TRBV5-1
CASSLNLEAGANVLTF
TGCGCCAGCAGCTTGAATCTAGAGGCTGGGGCCAACGTCCTGACTTTC
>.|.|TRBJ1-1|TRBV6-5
CARSPPWRGGGTEASF
TGTGCCAGAAGCCCACCCTGGAGGGGCGGGGGCACTGAAGCTTCCTTT
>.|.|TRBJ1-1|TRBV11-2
CASGKAQGGNTEAFF
TGTGCCAGCGGCAAGGCACAGGGTGGTAACACTGAAGCTTTCTTT
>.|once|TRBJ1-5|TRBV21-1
CASGKKGGDQPQHF
TGTGCCAGCGGCAAAAAGGGAGGGGATCAGCCCCAGCATTTT
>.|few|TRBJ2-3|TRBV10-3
CAISDSGGDQPQYF
TGTGCCATCAGTGATTCAGGAGGGGATCAGCCCCAGTATTTT
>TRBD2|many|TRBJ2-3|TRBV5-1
CASSLLAGVTDTQYF
TGCGCCAGCAGCTTACTAGCGGGAGTCACAGATACGCAGTATTTT
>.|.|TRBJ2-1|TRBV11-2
CASSWASVVEQFF
TGTGCCAGCAGCTGGGCTAGCGTGGTAGAGCAGTTCTTC
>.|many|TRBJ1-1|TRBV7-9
CASSGGGRGTEAFF
TGTGCCAGCAGCGGTGGGGGGAGGGGCACTGAAGCTTTCTTT
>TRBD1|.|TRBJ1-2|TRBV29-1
CSVELTQGQGPANYSYTF
TGCAGCGTGGAACTAACCCAGGGACAGGGACCCGCTAACTATAGCTACACCTTC
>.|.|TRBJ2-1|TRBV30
CAWSGGVIYNEQFF
TGTGCCTGGAGTGGAGGGGTCATCTACAATGAGCAGTTCTTC
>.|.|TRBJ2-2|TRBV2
CASSDDQGNAGELFF
TGTGCCAGTAGTGACGATCAGGGGAATGCCGGGGAGCTGTTTTTT
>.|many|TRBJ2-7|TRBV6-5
CASSYRLNYEQYF
TGTGCCAGCAGTTATAGACTGAACTACGAGCAGTACTTC
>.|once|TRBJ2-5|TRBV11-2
CASSGRPKETQYF
TGTGCCAGCAGCGGTCGACCAAAAGAGACCCAGTACTTC
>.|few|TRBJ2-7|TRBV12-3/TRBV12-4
CASSFASTSYEQYF
TGTGCCAGCAGTTTCGCGTCTACTTCCTACGAGCAGTACTTC
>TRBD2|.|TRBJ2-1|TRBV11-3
CASSSRGGRTMVNEQFF
TGTGCCAGCAGCTCCCGGGGGGGGCGTACCATGGTCAATGAGCAGTTCTTC
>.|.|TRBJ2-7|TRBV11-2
CASRFWGPYEQYF
TGTGCCAGCAGGTTTTGGGGTCCCTACGAGCAGTACTTC
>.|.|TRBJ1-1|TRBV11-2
CASSSLHGESGTFF
TGTGCCAGCAGCTCGCTACATGGAGAGTCCGGGACTTTCTTT
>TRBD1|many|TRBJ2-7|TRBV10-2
CASTGQGENYEQYF
TGCGCCAGTACGGGACAGGGGGAAAACTACGAGCAGTACTTC
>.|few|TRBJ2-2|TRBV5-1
CANSLGNTGELFF
TGTGCCAACAGCTTGGGAAACACCGGGGAGCTGTTTTTT
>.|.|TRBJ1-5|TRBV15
CATSRDSPAMGNQPQHF
TGTGCCACCAGCAGAGATAGTCCGGCCATGGGGAATCAGCCCCAGCATTTT